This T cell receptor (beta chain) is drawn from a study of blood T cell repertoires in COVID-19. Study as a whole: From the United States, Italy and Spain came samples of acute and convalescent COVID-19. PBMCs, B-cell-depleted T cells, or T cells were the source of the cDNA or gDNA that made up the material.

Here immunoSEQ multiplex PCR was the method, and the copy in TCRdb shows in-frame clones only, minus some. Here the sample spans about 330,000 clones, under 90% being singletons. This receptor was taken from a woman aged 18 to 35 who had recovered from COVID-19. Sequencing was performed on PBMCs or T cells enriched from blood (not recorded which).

CDR3 DNA: TGTGCCAGCAGACAGGGCGTTAACTATGGCTACACCTTC. Residues: CASRQGVNYGYTF. This chain uses TRBV6-5 with TRBJ1-2, with a tentative D call TRBD1 (6 bases). Germline values: CDR1 MNHEY, CDR2 SVGAGI. The V end was cut by 6 bases, the J end by 1 base, with 9 bases between. The length of the CDR3 is 13 residues.